This TCR beta chain was documented in a study of blood T cell repertoires in COVID-19. Germline CDR1 is LNHDA and CDR2 is SQIVND (reference sequence). This CDR3 is built from 14 residues. Trimming removed 4 bases from V and 6 bases from J, with 13 bases in between. Libraries were prepared by immunoSEQ multiplex PCR; TCRdb keeps only in-frame clonotypes and omits some of them. The table records tens of thousands of clones, over 60% of them present only once. This TCR came from a woman aged 80 or older with active or convalescent COVID-19. This chain uses TRBV19 with TRBJ2-1, with D possibly being TRBD1 (6 bases). The sequenced sample consisted of peripheral blood. The DNA of the CDR3 is TGTGCCAGTAGTACAGGGGTCGGGGTCAATGAGCAGTTCTTC. Its translation is CASSTGVGVNEQFF. The entire variable domain, with the rest obtained from reference TRBV19 and TRBJ2-1, is as follows: DGGITQSPKYLFRKEGQNVTLSCEQNLNHDAMYWYRQDPGQGLRLIYYSQIVNDFQKGDIAEGYSVSREKKESFPLTVTSAQKNPTAFYLCASSTGVGVNEQFFGPGTRLTVL.